These 21 T cell receptor beta chains share one sample of origin, sequenced in a study of T cell responses to AZD1222 COVID-19 vaccine. Measured with immunoSEQ multiplex PCR; TCRdb has only the in-frame clones, and not every one. The repertoire includes around 99,000 clones, 92% of them detected once, and 8% to 10% sits in the top ten. Sequenced here: peripheral blood, sampled 28 days after the second AZD1222 dose. Receptors were obtained from an adult who received the AZD1222 COVID-19 vaccine.

This chain connects TRBV19 to TRBJ2-7, with D perhaps TRBD2 (5 bases). V gave up 3 bases and J gave up 5 bases, with 17 bases separating them. This CDR3 is built from 15 residues. The V gene's germline CDR1 is LNHDA and CDR2 SQIVND (reference sequence). CDR3 DNA sequence: TGTGCCAGTAGTATCGAGTGGGAGCCCCTCCACGAGCAGTACTTC. This gives the protein CASSIEWEPLHEQYF.

The V gene is TRBV11-3, the J gene TRBJ2-2; TRBD2 might be the D (5 bases). Trimming shortened V by 2 bases and J by 4 bases, and 14 bases separated the two germline ends. The germline V gene encodes CDR1 SGHNT and CDR2 YENEEA. This CDR3 spans 16 amino acids. The DNA for the CDR3 is TGTGCCAGCAGCTTACGAGGGCTTTCGGGCACCGGGGAGCTGTTTTTT. Protein product: CASSLRGLSGTGELFF.

The chain recombines TRBV2 with TRBJ1-3; TRBD1 might be the D (5 bases). This CDR3 has 14 residues. CDR1 is SNHLY, CDR2 FYNNEI, per germline. Trimming cost V 8 bases and J 5 bases, with 16 bases left between them. The CDR3 sequence: CASGPGGERNTIYF. CDR3 in DNA: TGTGCCAGCGGACCCGGGGGGGAAAGAAACACCATATATTTT.

The rearrangement links TRBV5-6 to TRBJ2-7; TRBD1 agrees at 10 bases. Trimming removed 1 base from V and 4 bases from J; junction bases left unmatched: 8. The CDR3 runs 16 residues. Germline V lookup: CDR1 SGHDT, CDR2 YYEEEE. The CDR3 loop reads CASSLRGTGVNYEQYF. Written as DNA, the CDR3 is TGTGCCAGCAGCTTGAGGGGGACAGGGGTTAATTACGAGCAGTACTTC. The variable domain in full, completed from reference TRBV5-6 and TRBJ2-7, reads DAGVTQSPTHLIKTRGQQVTLRCSPKSGHDTVSWYQQALGQGPQFIFQYYEEEERQRGNFPDRFSGHQFPNYSSELNVNALLLGDSALYLCASSLRGTGVNYEQYFGPGTRLTVT.

The chain has TRBV7-8 and TRBJ1-2; D uncertain. The ends were cut back, 5 bases at V and 5 bases at J, with 9 bases in the middle. The CDR3 loop spans 12 amino acids. Germline V CDR1 and CDR2: SGHVS, FQNEAQ. CDR3 sequence: CASSLSGYGYTF. The DNA for the CDR3 is TGTGCCAGCAGCCTTAGTGGTTATGGCTACACCTTC.

The chain joins TRBV7-2 to TRBJ2-3; D gene unclear. Germline assignment: CDR1 SGHTA and CDR2 FQGNSA. The CDR3 contains 14 residues. V was shortened by 5 bases and J by 10 bases, with 19 bases between the two germline ends. The CDR3 sequence: CASSPLLQALPQYF. DNA for the CDR3: TGTGCCAGCAGCCCCCTCCTACAAGCCCTACCGCAGTATTTT.

This chain joins TRBV9 and TRBJ2-1; TRBD1 or TRBD2 may be the D gene (5 bases each). CDR1 is SGDLS, CDR2 YYNGEE, per germline. The CDR3 spans 16 residues. The V end lost 4 bases, the J end lost 6 bases, and 20 bases lay between the germline ends. DNA for the CDR3: TGTGCCAGCAGCCCAGAGCCGGGACCTGCAGGCAATGAGCAGTTCTTC. Translation: CASSPEPGPAGNEQFF.

The chain couples TRBV15 to TRBJ2-7; 8 bases align to TRBD2. Trimming cost V 0 bases and J 2 bases; bases outside gene matches: 6. The CDR3 consists of 16 residues. Germline V gene lookup returns CDR1 LNHNV and CDR2 YYDKDF (reference sequence). DNA for the CDR3: TGTGCCACCAGCAGAGATTGGGGGACTAGAGCCTACGAGCAGTACTTC. It yields the protein CATSRDWGTRAYEQYF. Supplemented by reference TRBV15 and TRBJ2-7, the full variable domain reads DAMVIQNPRYQVTQFGKPVTLSCSQTLNHNVMYWYQQKSSQAPKLLFHYYDKDFNNEADTPDNFQSRRPNTSFCFLDIRSPGLGDTAMYLCATSRDWGTRAYEQYFGPGTRLTVT.

This sequence joins TRBV14 and TRBJ2-2; 7 bases map to TRBD2. J gave up 5 bases and V 4 bases, and 10 bases lay outside the gene matches. This CDR3 is 16 amino acids long. Germline V gives CDR1 SGHDN, CDR2 FVKESK. The DNA of the CDR3 is TGTGCCAGCAGCCCTGTGGCGGGAGTAAGGACCGGGGAGCTGTTTTTT. The encoded protein is CASSPVAGVRTGELFF.

The rearrangement uses TRBV19 and TRBJ1-2; possibly TRBD1 for D (5 bases). This CDR3 is built from 15 residues. Germline values: CDR1 LNHDA, CDR2 SQIVND (reference sequence). V dropped 3 bases and J dropped 4 bases, with 15 bases sitting between them. The CDR3 region is CASSIMRDRTYGYTF. CDR3 nucleotide sequence: TGTGCCAGTAGTATCATGAGAGACAGAACCTATGGCTACACCTTC.

J is TRBJ2-1 and V is TRBV7-2, with 9 bases aligning to TRBD1. Per the germline V gene, CDR1 is SGHTA and CDR2 is FQGNSA. The CDR3 totals 14 residues. Losses at the gene ends were 5 bases for V and 8 bases for J; bases not matched to a gene: 7. CDR3 coding DNA: TGTGCCAGCAGCCAGGGGACAGGGCGGGATGAGCAGTTCTTC. Residues: CASSQGTGRDEQFF.

The rearrangement joins TRBV5-4 to TRBJ1-2; 9 bases map to TRBD1. V lost 7 bases to trimming and J lost 2 bases; unmatched junction nucleotides: 9. Per the germline V gene, CDR1 is SGHNT and CDR2 is YYREEE (reference sequence). The CDR3 spans 15 residues. The CDR3 nucleotides read TGTGCCAGCGCCCCCCGGGACAGGGAAAACTATGGCTACACCTTC. Its protein product is CASAPRDRENYGYTF. Full variable domain (missing parts from reference TRBV5-4 and TRBJ1-2): ETGVTQSPTHLIKTRGQQVTLRCSSQSGHNTVSWYQQALGQGPQFIFQYYREEENGRGNFPPRFSGLQFPNYSSELNVNALELDDSALYLCASAPRDRENYGYTFGSGTRLTVV.

The rearrangement uses TRBV3-1 (or the pseudogene TRBV3-2) and TRBJ2-7, with D unresolved. The V end lost 1 base, the J end lost 11 bases, and 12 bases lay between the germline ends. The germline CDR1 and CDR2 sequences are LGHDT and YNNKEL (reference sequence). The CDR3 consists of 12 residues. The CDR3 DNA follows: TGTGCCAGCAGCCAAGCAGACTCCACGGAGTACTTC. Translation gives CASSQADSTEYF.

V and J are TRBV3-1 (or the pseudogene TRBV3-2) and TRBJ2-4; the D gene is possibly TRBD2 (7 bases). Trimming removed 1 base at V and 3 bases at J, with 19 bases between. This CDR3 contains 18 residues. The germline CDR1 and CDR2 sequences are LGHDT and YNNKEL (reference sequence). The CDR3 sequence is CASSQVFSWGGGKNIQYF. DNA of the CDR3: TGTGCCAGCAGCCAAGTCTTTTCCTGGGGAGGGGGCAAAAACATTCAGTACTTC.

The chain recombines TRBV4-2 with TRBJ1-5, with D perhaps TRBD1 (6 bases). The CDR3 extends over 17 amino acids. V was trimmed by 7 bases and J by 2 bases, leaving 21 bases between them. CDR1 LGHNA and CDR2 YNFKEQ come from the germline V gene. DNA for the CDR3: TGTGCCAGCATGGCGACCTGGGACAAGGGTGGCAATCAGCCCCAGCATTTT. It translates to CASMATWDKGGNQPQHF.

The chain employs TRBV5-1 and TRBJ1-1; 8 nucleotides align to TRBD1. Germline trimming cut 0 bases from V and 1 base from J; bases unmatched to any gene: 5. This CDR3 has 16 amino acids. Germline CDR1 is SGHRS and CDR2 is YFSETQ. CDR3: CASSLGTGKKNTEAFF. In nucleotides, the CDR3 is TGCGCCAGCAGCTTGGGGACAGGGAAGAAGAACACTGAAGCTTTCTTT.

CDR3 protein: CASRGGGSYNEQFF. CDR3 DNA sequence: TGTGCCAGCAGGGGTGGGGGCTCCTACAATGAGCAGTTCTTC. This chain joins TRBV25-1 and TRBJ2-1; possibly TRBD1 or TRBD2 for D (5 bases each). CDR3 length equals 14 residues. Trimming removed 6 bases at V and 0 bases at J, with 9 bases between. Looked up from germline, CDR1 is MGHDK and CDR2 is SYGVNS.

This chain connects TRBV12-3 or TRBV12-4 to TRBJ1-2; 7 positions match TRBD1. This CDR3 is built from 12 residues. V trimming: 5 bases; J trimming: 6 bases; junction bases outside the gene matches: 3. The CDR3 DNA reads as TGTGCCAGCAGTCCAGGGGGGGATGGCTACACCTTC. Translation gives CASSPGGDGYTF.

The genes are TRBV5-1 and TRBJ1-1, with 7 bases matching TRBD1. The length of the CDR3 is 13 residues. The J segment lost 4 bases and the V segment lost 4 bases, leaving 4 bases of the junction unmatched. Germline CDR1 is SGHRS and CDR2 is YFSETQ. Here the CDR3 reads CASSLQGGTEAFF. The CDR3 DNA reads TGCGCCAGCAGCCTTCAGGGGGGCACTGAAGCTTTCTTT.

The chain has TRBV2 and TRBJ2-7, with TRBD1 matching 8 bases. The CDR3 has 16 amino acids. Germline V gene lookup returns CDR1 SNHLY and CDR2 FYNNEI. The V and J ends lost 1 base and 6 bases, in that order; junction bases with no gene match: 11. The CDR3 region has the DNA TGTGCCAGCAGTGAAGGGTCGTTGACAGGGGTACGCGAGCAGTACTTC. It yields the protein CASSEGSLTGVREQYF.

The rearrangement links TRBV2 to TRBJ2-7; either TRBD1 or TRBD2 may supply D (5 bases each). From germline, CDR1 is SNHLY and CDR2 FYNNEI. The CDR3 is 18 residues long. The germline V and J ends were trimmed by 1 base and 2 bases, with 21 bases remaining between them. CDR3 in DNA: TGTGCCAGCAGTGAAGTAACACACTCGGGACGGCAGACCTACGAGCAGTACTTC. Protein sequence: CASSEVTHSGRQTYEQYF.